These 29 T cell receptor beta chains share one sample of origin, sequenced in a study of T cell clonality in common variable immunodeficiency. TCRdb keeps only in-frame clones here, not all; method: immunoSEQ multiplex PCR. The sample includes tens of thousands of clones, none of them occurring once. Material for sequencing was peripheral blood mononuclear cells. The origin of the receptors is a person between 18 and 75 years old in good health.

This clone came up many times. The read is 3 residues too short to cover the CDR3 end, so that end is filled in from the germline J gene. The chain has TRBV11-2 and TRBJ2-2; 7 nucleotides agree with TRBD1. The CDR3 contains 15 residues. Per germline, CDR1 SGHAT and CDR2 FQNNGV. V was pared by 1 base and J by 4 bases, with 3 bases of the junction left unmatched. This chain's CDR3 is CASSLGGTVTGELFF. CDR3 DNA, as far as it was read: TGTGCCAGCAGCTTAGGTGGGACAGTCACCGGGGAG. Combining the CDR3 with reference TRBV11-2 and TRBJ2-2 gives the whole variable domain EAGVAQSPRYKIIEKRQSVAFWCNPISGHATLYWYQQILGQGPKLLIQFQNNGVVDDSQLPKDRFSAERLKGVDSTLKIQPAKLEDSAVYLCASSLGGTVTGELFFGEGSRLTVL.

The sample holds many counts of this clone. The read ends 3 residues shy of where the CDR3 ends; the end is completed using the germline J gene. This chain connects TRBV28 to TRBJ2-5; tentative D call: TRBD1 (5 bases). This CDR3 spans 16 amino acids. V was shortened by 4 bases and J by 5 bases, with 20 bases between the two germline ends. CDR1 is MDHEN and CDR2 is SYDVKM in the germline V gene. The CDR3 protein is CASSSLRQTSWETQYF. CDR3 DNA, as far as it was read: TGTGCCAGCAGTTCTCTCCGACAGACGAGTTGGGAGACC.

This clone was seen at least ten times. The read finishes 3 residues shy of the CDR3 end, and the germline J gene is used to complete it. The chain joins TRBV19 to TRBJ2-5; D may be TRBD1 (6 bases). The CDR3 sequence is 18 residues long. V was trimmed by 4 bases and J by 5 bases, leaving 26 bases between them. In germline, CDR1 is LNHDA, CDR2 SQIVND (reference sequence). CDR3: CASSTPNGPGQPRETQYF. Partial CDR3 DNA: TGTGCCAGTAGTACGCCAAACGGGCCGGGACAACCGAGGGAGACC. Full variable domain (outside the CDR3, taken from reference TRBV19 and TRBJ2-5): DGGITQSPKYLFRKEGQNVTLSCEQNLNHDAMYWYRQDPGQGLRLIYYSQIVNDFQKGDIAEGYSVSREKKESFPLTVTSAQKNPTAFYLCASSTPNGPGQPRETQYFGPGTRLLVL.

This clone was observed many times. A much larger clonotype is one base distant, so this may be a read error. With the read ending 3 residues before the CDR3 end, the germline J gene is used to fill in that end. The rearrangement uses TRBV13 and TRBJ2-5, with D unresolved. V shed 5 bases and J shed 4 bases, with 8 bases lying between them. Looked up from germline, CDR1 is PRHDT and CDR2 is FYEKMQ (reference sequence). The CDR3 is 12 amino acids. CDR3 DNA (partial): TGTGCCAGCAGCCAGATACCAGAGACC. It yields the protein CASSQIPET. In full, the CDR3 reads CASSQIPETQYF.

This clone was picked up many times. From the germline J gene comes the end of the CDR3, since the read stops 3 residues before it. Different DNA sequences within this sample yield the same CDR3. V and J are TRBV6-1 and TRBJ1-6; a possible D gene is TRBD1 (5 bases). V was clipped by 0 bases and J by 7 bases, with 13 bases between them. CDR3 size: 16 residues. Germline values: CDR1 MNHNS, CDR2 SASEGT. The CDR3 DNA, read in part, is TGTGCCAGCAGTGAAGCGTGGGGCATAGGAAATTCACCC. Translated, it gives CASSEAWGIGNSP. The full CDR3 sequence reads CASSEAWGIGNSPLHF.

Regarding this clone: The observed sequence ends 3 residues before the CDR3 terminus, with the missing tail filled in from the germline J gene. The chain combines TRBV5-1 with TRBJ2-3; TRBD2 agrees at 7 bases. CDR1 SGHRS and CDR2 YFSETQ come from the germline V gene. There are 14 residues in the CDR3. The CDR3 DNA, read in part, is TGCGCCAGCAGCTTTTCCGGGACTACAGAGGCG. Its protein product is CASSFSGTTEA. The whole CDR3 reads CASSFSGTTEAQYF. The full variable domain, rest sourced from reference TRBV5-1 and TRBJ2-3, is KAGVTQTPRYLIKTRGQQVTLSCSPISGHRSVSWYQQTPGQGLQFLFEYFSETQRNKGNFPGRFSGRQFSNSRSEMNVSTLELGDSALYLCASSFSGTTEAQYFGPGTRLTVL.

This clone was counted only a few times. The read terminates 3 residues ahead of where the CDR3 ends, so the germline J gene completes it. The rearrangement links TRBV5-1 to TRBJ2-7; D not resolved. The germline V gene has CDR1 SGHRS and CDR2 YFSETQ. This CDR3 is built from 13 residues. V was cut by 0 bases and J by 5 bases, with 9 bases left in between. The sequenced part of the CDR3 DNA is TGCGCCAGCAGCTTGGGGGCCGCCAACGAG. Translated: CASSLGAANE. The CDR3 in full is CASSLGAANEQYF.

The sample holds a few counts of this clone. The read halts 3 residues ahead of the CDR3 end, with the missing end drawn from the germline J gene. V and J are TRBV7-9 and TRBJ1-1; a possible D gene is TRBD1 (5 bases). CDR3 length equals 15 residues. The germline V gene has CDR1 SEHNR and CDR2 FQNEAQ (reference sequence). The CDR3 loop reads CASSDSYTRDQPAFF. CDR3 DNA, as far as it was read: TGTGCCAGCAGCGACAGCTACACACGGGATCAGCCC. Full variable domain (outside the CDR3, taken from reference TRBV7-9 and TRBJ1-1): DTGVSQNPRHKITKRGQNVTFRCDPISEHNRLYWYRQTLGQGPEFLTYFQNEAQLEKSRLLSDRFSAERPKGSFSTLEIQRTEQGDSAMYLCASSDSYTRDQPAFFGQGTRLTVV.

At least ten counts were recorded for this clone. The CDR3 end falls 3 residues outside the read, so it is completed with the germline J gene. The chain is built from TRBV29-1 and TRBJ2-7; D gene ambiguous. The V end lost 7 bases, the J end lost 1 base, and 14 bases lay between the germline ends. The germline gives CDR1 SQVTM, CDR2 ANQGSEA. The CDR3 is 13 residues long. Incomplete CDR3 DNA: TGCAGCGGGGTAGACATATGGTCCTACGAG. This encodes CSGVDIWSYE. In full, the CDR3 is CSGVDIWSYEQYF.

In this sample, this clone turned up many times. The sequence runs out 3 residues before the end of the CDR3; the remainder is reconstructed from the germline J gene. V is TRBV30 and J is TRBJ1-5; D is ambiguous. The CDR3 extends over 14 amino acids. The V gene lost 0 bases and the J gene lost 5 bases, with 11 bases spanning the gap. Germline-derived CDR1 and CDR2 are GTSNPN and SVGIG (reference sequence). The CDR3 protein is CAWSVNSGYQPQHF. The sequenced CDR3 bases are TGTGCCTGGAGTGTAAATAGCGGCTATCAGCCC.

This clone occurred a few times. The read terminates 3 residues before the CDR3 end, so the remaining end is supplied by the germline J gene. This chain connects TRBV11-2 to TRBJ2-7; D ambiguous. This CDR3 contains 12 residues. V was clipped by 0 bases and J by 4 bases, with 4 bases between them. Germline values: CDR1 SGHAT, CDR2 FQNNGV. The CDR3 sequence: CASSLDRYEQYF. The DNA read from the CDR3 is TGTGCCAGCAGCTTAGACAGGTACGAG.

This clone was observed at least ten times. The read gets to within 3 residues of the CDR3 end, and the germline J gene fills in the rest. V and J are TRBV5-1 and TRBJ2-2; 8 positions agree with TRBD2. There are 14 residues in the CDR3. Germline V gives CDR1 SGHRS, CDR2 YFSETQ. The V segment lost 3 bases and the J segment 5 bases; nucleotides outside the gene matches: 3. The CDR3 bases that were read are TGCGCCAGCAGCTCGACTAGCGTTACCGGGGAG. Protein sequence: CASSSTSVTGE. The complete CDR3 reads CASSSTSVTGELFF.

This clone appeared many times. The DNA ends 3 residues before the CDR3 does, and the rest of the CDR3 is filled in from the germline J gene. V usage is TRBV18 and J usage is TRBJ2-3, with 8 bases identical to TRBD1. V trimming: 2 bases; J trimming: 0 bases; junction bases outside the gene matches: 7. The V gene's germline CDR1 is KGHSH and CDR2 LQKENI. The CDR3 extends over 17 amino acids. The CDR3 region is CASSPSQTGASTDTQYF. The sequenced CDR3 bases are TGTGCCAGCTCACCATCGCAGACAGGGGCGAGCACAGATACG.

Of note for this clone: The read ends 3 residues before the CDR3 terminus; that terminus is restored from the germline J gene. V usage is TRBV19 and J usage is TRBJ1-1; 7 nucleotides align to TRBD1. Looked up from germline, CDR1 is LNHDA and CDR2 is SQIVND (reference sequence). The CDR3 is made up of 13 amino acids. Losses at the gene ends were 5 bases for V and 4 bases for J; bases not matched to a gene: 4. CDR3 sequence: CASSDGTATEAFF. The sequenced CDR3 bases are TGTGCCAGTAGTGATGGGACAGCCACTGAA. Based on the CDR3 plus reference TRBV19 and TRBJ1-1, the full variable domain is DGGITQSPKYLFRKEGQNVTLSCEQNLNHDAMYWYRQDPGQGLRLIYYSQIVNDFQKGDIAEGYSVSREKKESFPLTVTSAQKNPTAFYLCASSDGTATEAFFGQGTRLTVV.

Note on this clone: The read gets to within 3 residues of the CDR3 end, and the germline J gene fills in the rest. The chain couples TRBV6-2 or TRBV6-3 to TRBJ2-4; a possible D gene is TRBD1 (6 bases). CDR3 size: 13 residues. Germline V gene data show CDR1 as MNHEY and CDR2 as SVGEGT. CDR3 DNA, as far as it was read: TGTGCCAGCATCTTGGGGGCCGGCTATGGT. Translation: CASILGAGYG. The full CDR3 is CASILGAGYGQYF.

Of note for this clone: The read gets to within 3 residues of the CDR3 end, and the germline J gene fills in the rest. The V gene is TRBV7-2, the J gene TRBJ2-7, with D possibly being TRBD1 (5 bases). The CDR3 totals 15 residues. Between the trimmed V and J ends, which lost 8 bases and 1 base, there was a span of 18 bases. Germline V gene sequence: CDR1 SGHTA, CDR2 FQGNSA. Incomplete CDR3 DNA: TGTGCCAGCCGTGGACAACATACGGCTTCCTACGAG. Translating it yields CASRGQHTASYE. The entire CDR3 protein reads CASRGQHTASYEQYF.

Worth noting for this clone: The sequence runs out 3 residues before the end of the CDR3; the remainder is reconstructed from the germline J gene. The J gene is TRBJ2-7, the V gene TRBV20-1, with D perhaps TRBD2 (6 bases). The CDR3 sequence is 12 residues long. V was shortened by 5 bases and J by 3 bases, with 11 bases between the two germline ends. Germline CDR1 and CDR2: DFQATT and SNEGSKA (reference sequence). The sequenced part of the CDR3 DNA is TGCAGTGCTGTCGGCGGGGTCTACGAG. It encodes CSAVGGVYE. The CDR3, in full, reads CSAVGGVYEQYF.

On this clone itself: The read ends 3 residues shy of where the CDR3 ends; the end is completed using the germline J gene. The chain uses TRBV7-6 and TRBJ2-3, with 9 bases lining up with TRBD1. The CDR3 runs to 16 residues. The germline V gene encodes CDR1 SGHVS and CDR2 FNYEAQ. The CDR3 spells CASSLWTGDSQETQYF. The sequenced CDR3 bases are TGTGCCAGCAGCTTATGGACAGGGGACTCCCAAGAGACG.

This clone was detected ten times or more. The CDR3 end lies 3 residues beyond the end of the read and is filled in from the germline J gene. The V call is TRBV20-1, the J call TRBJ2-5; tentatively, D is TRBD2 (6 bases). Germline CDR1 and CDR2: DFQATT and SNEGSKA (reference sequence). The CDR3 contains 15 residues. V was shortened by 2 bases and J by 4 bases, with 17 bases between the two germline ends. CDR3 DNA (partial): TGCAGTGCTAGAACGGGACTTTCATCTAGAGAGACC. Translated, it gives CSARTGLSSRET. The entire CDR3 protein reads CSARTGLSSRETQYF.

This clone was seen repeatedly, ten times or more. This CDR3 is CASSIEAWFKNIQYF. The covered CDR3 bases are TGTGCCAGTAGTATAGAGGCCTGGTTCAAAAACATT. The chain employs TRBV19 and TRBJ2-4; no definite D call. The CDR3 end lies 3 residues beyond the end of the read and is filled in from the germline J gene. Trimming cost V 0 bases and J 3 bases, with 9 bases left between them. CDR3 size: 15 residues. Germline CDR1 and CDR2: LNHDA and SQIVND (reference sequence).

The table lists this clone with many counts. The read finishes 3 residues shy of the CDR3 end, and the germline J gene is used to complete it. The V and J genes are TRBV20-1 and TRBJ1-1, with D possibly TRBD1 on 5 matching bases. The V end lost 6 bases, the J end lost 4 bases, and 15 bases lay between the germline ends. Germline loops: CDR1 DFQATT, CDR2 SNEGSKA (reference sequence). This CDR3 spans 13 amino acids. The CDR3 sequence is CSASLSRGTEAFF. CDR3 bases read: TGCAGTGCGAGTCTGTCGAGGGGCACTGAA.

Ten or more counts support this clone. The CDR3 end is not reached by the read, which stops 3 residues before it; the germline J gene fills it in. The chain uses TRBV20-1 and TRBJ2-7; TRBD2 agrees at 7 bases. The ends lost 2 bases at V and 0 bases at J; junction bases unmatched: 13. CDR1 is DFQATT, CDR2 SNEGSKA, per germline (reference sequence). The CDR3 sequence is 17 residues long. The chain's CDR3 is CSARRRGLSGISYEQYF. The part of the CDR3 DNA that was read is TGCAGTGCTAGAAGGAGGGGATTAAGCGGGATCTCCTACGAG.

Ten or more counts support this clone. With the read ending 3 residues before the CDR3 end, the germline J gene is used to fill in that end. The chain employs TRBV5-1 and TRBJ2-2; 7 bases agree with TRBD2. J lost 6 bases, V lost 3 bases, and 5 bases had no gene match. CDR1 is SGHRS, CDR2 YFSETQ, per germline. This CDR3 region has 14 residues. Partial CDR3 DNA: TGCGCCAGCAGCTGGGGGACTATATCCGGGGAG. It yields the protein CASSWGTISGE. The whole CDR3 protein is CASSWGTISGELFF.

Of note for this clone: The read finishes 3 residues shy of the CDR3 end, and the germline J gene is used to complete it. The chain joins TRBV6-1 to TRBJ1-2; the D gene is possibly TRBD1 (5 bases). Germline-derived CDR1 and CDR2 are MNHNS and SASEGT. This CDR3 has 15 residues. CDR3 sequence: CASSVAGFSYNDYTF. The DNA read from the CDR3 is TGTGCCAGCAGTGTCGCAGGGTTCTCCTACAATGAC.

At least ten counts were recorded for this clone. The read terminates 3 residues ahead of where the CDR3 ends, so the germline J gene completes it. This sample also contains other DNA sequences that code for the same CDR3. This rearrangement joins TRBV7-4 to TRBJ1-3; the match to TRBD1 covers 8 bases. V shed 3 bases, J shed 4 bases, and the junction held 5 bases outside the gene matches. The CDR3 has 15 amino acids. The germline CDR1 and CDR2 sequences are SGHVT and SQSDAQ. The CDR3 sequence is CASSFDRGGGNTIYF. Incomplete CDR3 DNA: TGTGCCAGCAGCTTTGACAGGGGAGGCGGAAACACC.

In this sample, this clone turned up a few times. Being one base from a much bigger clone, this may be a read error. The read halts 3 residues ahead of the CDR3 end, with the missing end drawn from the germline J gene. The chain uses TRBV20-1 and TRBJ2-3; 9 nucleotides match TRBD1. CDR3 length equals 14 residues. CDR1 is DFQATT and CDR2 is SNEGSKA in the germline V gene (reference sequence). The CDR3 DNA, read in part, is TGCAGTGCTAGAGACGGGACAGGGCATGAGCCG. Translating gives CSARDGTGHEP. In full, the CDR3 is CSARDGTGHEPQYF.

This clone was detected many times. The read finishes 3 residues shy of the CDR3 end, and the germline J gene is used to complete it. V usage is TRBV6-2 or TRBV6-3 and J usage is TRBJ1-2, with D possibly TRBD1 on 6 matching bases. This CDR3 has 16 amino acids. In germline, CDR1 is MNHEY, CDR2 SVGEGT. V was shortened by 6 bases and J by 6 bases, with 23 bases between the two germline ends. Partial CDR3 DNA: TGTGCCAGCAGGACTCCCCCCCCTGGGACATCTAATGGC. Translating it yields CASRTPPPGTSNG. The CDR3 in its entirety is CASRTPPPGTSNGYTF.

Comment on this clone: The read ends 3 residues early relative to the CDR3; the germline J gene fills the gap. V and J are TRBV11-2 and TRBJ1-1, with D unresolved. V was shortened by 5 bases and J by 0 bases, with 13 bases between the two germline ends. Per the germline V gene, CDR1 is SGHAT and CDR2 is FQNNGV. This CDR3 has 15 residues. CDR3 DNA, as far as it was read: TGTGCCAGCAGCCCAACTCCGGTCCTGAACACTGAA. Translating gives CASSPTPVLNTE. The whole CDR3 is CASSPTPVLNTEAFF.

This clone occurred many times. CDR3 in amino acids: CASSIVQSSGANVLTF. The CDR3 DNA, read in part, is TGTGCCAGTAGTATAGTTCAGTCATCTGGGGCCAACGTC. This chain connects TRBV19 to TRBJ2-6; unclear D gene. The read terminates 3 residues before the CDR3 end, so the remaining end is supplied by the germline J gene. Germline lookup yields CDR1 LNHDA and CDR2 SQIVND (reference sequence). V was shortened by 1 base and J by 1 base, with 8 bases between the two germline ends. The CDR3 covers 16 residues. The whole variable domain, filled in from reference TRBV19 and TRBJ2-6, reads DGGITQSPKYLFRKEGQNVTLSCEQNLNHDAMYWYRQDPGQGLRLIYYSQIVNDFQKGDIAEGYSVSREKKESFPLTVTSAQKNPTAFYLCASSIVQSSGANVLTFGAGSRLTVL.